This T cell receptor (beta chain) was documented in a study of immune characterization of retroperitoneal liposarcoma. MiXCR was run by TCRdb on the PCR reads, yielding one entry per CDR3 protein. This sample carries some 9,900 distinct CDR3 sequences, more than 25% of them seen once, and the ten largest clones take roughly 8%. Germline V CDR1 and CDR2: MNHEY, SMNVEV (reference sequence). The CDR3 is 18 amino acids. Trimming took off 4 bases at V and 5 bases at J, with 25 bases between the two ends. This clonotype was observed many times. This receptor was obtained from a male donor with retroperitoneal liposarcoma. The V call is TRBV27, the J call TRBJ2-3; perhaps TRBD1 as D (10 bases). Sequenced input: tumor tissue. CDR3 nucleotide sequence: TGTGCCAGCAGTTCCCCCGCGGGGGGGACAGGGGTGGTAGATACGCAGTATTTT. This sequence encodes CASSSPAGGTGVVDTQYF.